This T cell receptor (beta chain) stems from a study of cytomegalovirus exposure and HLA in healthy donors. Germline lookup yields CDR1 SGHVS and CDR2 FQNEAQ. CDR3 length equals 15 residues. Unmatched junction bases numbered 8, after V lost 4 bases and J lost 5 bases. Method: immunoSEQ multiplex PCR; TCRdb's copy keeps in-frame clones and lacks some. The sample has about 240,000 clones, roughly 86% seen once. This rearrangement joins TRBV7-8 to TRBJ2-7, with TRBD2 matching over 10 bases. Source material: PBMCs. This TCR came from a woman aged 30 to 39 in good health and CMV-seropositive. The CDR3 coding sequence is TGTGCCAGCAGCTCATTAGCGGGAGGAGTAAACGAGCAGTACTTC. Amino acids: CASSSLAGGVNEQYF.